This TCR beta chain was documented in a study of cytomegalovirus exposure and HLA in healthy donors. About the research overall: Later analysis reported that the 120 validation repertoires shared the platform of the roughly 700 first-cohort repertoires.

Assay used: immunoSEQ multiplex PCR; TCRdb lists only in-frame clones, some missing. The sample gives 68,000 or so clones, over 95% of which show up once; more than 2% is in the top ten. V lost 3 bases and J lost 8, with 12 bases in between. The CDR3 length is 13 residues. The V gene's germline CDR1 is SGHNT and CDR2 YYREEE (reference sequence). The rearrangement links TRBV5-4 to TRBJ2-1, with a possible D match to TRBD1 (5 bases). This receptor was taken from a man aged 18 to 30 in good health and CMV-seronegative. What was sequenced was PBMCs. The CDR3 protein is CASSSQGRHEQFF. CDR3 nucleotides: TGTGCCAGCAGCTCGCAGGGTAGGCATGAGCAGTTCTTC.